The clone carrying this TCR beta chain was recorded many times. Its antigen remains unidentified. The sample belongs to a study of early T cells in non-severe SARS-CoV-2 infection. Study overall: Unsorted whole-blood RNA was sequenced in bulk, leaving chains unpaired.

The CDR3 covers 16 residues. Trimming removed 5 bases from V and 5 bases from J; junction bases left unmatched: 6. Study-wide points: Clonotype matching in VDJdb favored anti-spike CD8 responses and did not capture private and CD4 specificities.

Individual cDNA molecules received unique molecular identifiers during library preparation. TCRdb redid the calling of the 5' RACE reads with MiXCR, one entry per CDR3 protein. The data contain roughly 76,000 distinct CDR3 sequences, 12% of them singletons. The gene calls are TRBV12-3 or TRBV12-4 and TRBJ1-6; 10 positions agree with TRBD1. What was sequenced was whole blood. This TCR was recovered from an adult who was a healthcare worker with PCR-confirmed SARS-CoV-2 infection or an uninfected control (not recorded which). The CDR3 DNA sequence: TGTGCCAGCAGTGGGGACAGGGGAGGGGATAATTCACCCCTCCACTTT. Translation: CASSGDRGGDNSPLHF.